Presented here are 17 T cell receptor beta chains from one specimen sequenced in a study of PD-1 blockade in classical Hodgkin lymphoma. Sample time point: cycle 4 day 1 (C4D1), after 5 to 7 weeks of nivolumab. Every single patient, without exception, relapsed after autologous stem cell transplantation, and brentuximab vedotin exposure varied. The authors purified CD4+ T cells from thawed PBMCs by magnetic negative selection. The assay was immunoSEQ multiplex PCR, and TCRdb's table has in-frame clones only and misses some. There are about 20,000 clones in the sample; around 74% occur only once, and 1.2% lies in the top ten. Sequenced material: CD4+ T cells from blood, taken before the fourth cycle of nivolumab. All receptors come from a human donor with classical Hodgkin lymphoma.

The chain employs TRBV5-6 and TRBJ1-2; 8 nucleotides align to TRBD1. This CDR3 contains 14 residues. In germline, CDR1 is SGHDT, CDR2 YYEEEE. V shed 4 bases and J 5 bases; nucleotides not matched to a gene: 7. CDR3 bases: TGTGCCAGCAGCCCCGGCAGGGGGCAGTATGGCTACACCTTC. Translated, it gives CASSPGRGQYGYTF. Drawing the rest from reference TRBV5-6 and TRBJ1-2, the complete variable domain is DAGVTQSPTHLIKTRGQQVTLRCSPKSGHDTVSWYQQALGQGPQFIFQYYEEEERQRGNFPDRFSGHQFPNYSSELNVNALLLGDSALYLCASSPGRGQYGYTFGSGTRLTVV.

This clone was found a few times. This sequence joins TRBV19 and TRBJ1-2; 7 bases agree with TRBD1. V shed 4 bases and J 7 bases; nucleotides not matched to a gene: 12. In germline, CDR1 is LNHDA, CDR2 SQIVND (reference sequence). The length of the CDR3 is 15 residues. Here the CDR3 reads CASSKLRTGQGGYTF. CDR3 DNA sequence: TGTGCCAGTAGTAAGCTCCGGACAGGCCAGGGTGGCTACACCTTC.

The chain employs TRBV18 and TRBJ1-1, with TRBD1 identical over 9 bases. The germline CDR1 and CDR2 sequences are KGHSH and LQKENI. This CDR3 has 14 residues. The V gene end was trimmed by 4 bases and the J gene end by 6 bases; junction bases not matched to a gene: 6. The CDR3 is CASSRLDRGAEAFF. In DNA, the CDR3 is TGTGCCAGCTCACGACTGGACAGGGGCGCTGAAGCTTTCTTT.

The table lists this clone with a few counts. The chain uses TRBV10-3 and TRBJ1-3, with D possibly being TRBD1 (6 bases). The V end lost 6 bases, the J end lost 3 bases, and 12 bases lay between the germline ends. The CDR3 is 14 amino acids. From germline, CDR1 is ENHRY and CDR2 SYGVKD. CDR3 region: CAISPTGFGNTIYF. The DNA for the CDR3 is TGTGCCATCAGCCCCACAGGGTTTGGAAACACCATATATTTT.

This clone was seen a handful of times. The rearrangement links TRBV7-9 to TRBJ1-1; possible D gene TRBD1, 5 bases. V lost 1 base and J lost 4, with 13 bases in between. The CDR3 loop spans 15 amino acids. CDR1 is SEHNR, CDR2 FQNEAQ, per germline (reference sequence). The CDR3 DNA reads TGTGCCAGCAGCTTAGGAGACAGCTGGTTCACTGAAGCTTTCTTT. Encoded protein: CASSLGDSWFTEAFF. The whole variable domain, filled in from reference TRBV7-9 and TRBJ1-1, reads DTGVSQNPRHKITKRGQNVTFRCDPISEHNRLYWYRQTLGQGPEFLTYFQNEAQLEKSRLLSDRFSAERPKGSFSTLEIQRTEQGDSAMYLCASSLGDSWFTEAFFGQGTRLTVV.

The chain has TRBV19 and TRBJ1-2; the D is unclear. The CDR3 has 14 residues. Germline V lookup: CDR1 LNHDA, CDR2 SQIVND (reference sequence). V was trimmed by 3 bases and J by 6 bases, leaving 14 bases between them. CDR3 in DNA: TGTGCCAGTAGTATTGAAAAAGGGTCGGATGGCTACACCTTC. This translates into CASSIEKGSDGYTF.

The chain links TRBV6-1 to TRBJ2-5; TRBD1 matches 9 bases. Per the germline V gene, CDR1 is MNHNS and CDR2 is SASEGT. This CDR3 spans 18 amino acids. Trimming removed 0 bases from V and 7 bases from J; junction bases left unmatched: 15. The CDR3 bases are TGTGCCAGCAGTGAAGCACCCACAGGGGGCGCAACCACGGTGACCCAGTACTTC. Translated, it gives CASSEAPTGGATTVTQYF.

The chain uses TRBV5-4 and TRBJ2-7, with a weak D call TRBD2 (5 bases). From germline, CDR1 is SGHNT and CDR2 YYREEE (reference sequence). This CDR3 contains 16 residues. Trimming shortened V by 5 bases and J by 5 bases, and 23 bases separated the two germline ends. In DNA form, the CDR3 reads TGTGCCAGCAGACGGGGTGGCAGCGGAGGCGCGGACGAGCAGTACTTC. Amino acid sequence: CASRRGGSGGADEQYF.

The V and J genes are TRBV4-3 and TRBJ2-5, with D perhaps being TRBD1 or TRBD2 (5 bases each). The CDR3 spans 14 residues. V was cut by 3 bases and J by 5 bases, with 13 bases left in between. Germline CDR1 LGHNA, CDR2 YSLEER. The CDR3 bases are TGCGCCAGCAGCCAGATTCTAGGGGAGGAGACCCAGTACTTC. It is translated as CASSQILGEETQYF.

The gene calls are TRBV18 and TRBJ1-2; D is uncertain. The germline V and J ends were trimmed by 6 bases and 4 bases, with 12 bases remaining between them. Germline CDR1 reads KGHSH; CDR2 reads LQKENI. This CDR3 spans 13 amino acids. The CDR3 loop reads CASSLDLGYGYTF. The CDR3 DNA is TGTGCCAGCTCTCTGGACCTAGGCTATGGCTACACCTTC.

The chain has TRBV18 and TRBJ2-5; D uncertain. The CDR3 is made up of 14 amino acids. CDR1 KGHSH and CDR2 LQKENI come from the germline V gene. Trimming left V 2 bases short and J 2 bases short, with 9 bases between. The chain's CDR3 is CASSPDGRQETQYF. CDR3 bases: TGTGCCAGCTCACCAGATGGCAGGCAAGAGACCCAGTACTTC.

The V call is TRBV6-5, the J call TRBJ2-7; weak D call: TRBD2 (5 bases). This CDR3 contains 14 residues. The ends were cut back, 3 bases at V and 4 bases at J, with 13 bases in the middle. Per germline, CDR1 MNHEY and CDR2 SVGAGI. DNA for the CDR3: TGTGCCAGCAGTTATTACGCGGGCGGATACGAGCAGTACTTC. Translated: CASSYYAGGYEQYF.

The chain recombines TRBV5-4 with TRBJ2-1; D gene ambiguous. V lost 3 bases and J 7 bases, leaving 11 bases between the germline ends. The CDR3 is 13 residues long. The germline CDR1 and CDR2 sequences are SGHNT and YYREEE (reference sequence). This chain's CDR3 is CASSYDLSNEQFF. The CDR3 DNA sequence: TGTGCCAGCAGCTATGATCTTTCAAATGAGCAGTTCTTC.

CDR3 amino acids: CASKGKGTGNTEAFF. As DNA, the CDR3 is TGTGCCAGCAAGGGGAAAGGGACAGGGAACACTGAAGCTTTCTTT. The chain uses TRBV21-1 and TRBJ1-1; the tabulated D call, TRBD1, remains unverified against the DNA. TRBV21-1 is tagged as a pseudogene. CDR3 length: 15 residues.

On this clone itself: The junction does not match germline at one end; this may be a read error. This chain joins TRBV7-2 and TRBJ2-7; weak D call: TRBD2 (6 bases). The CDR3 extends over 13 amino acids. CDR1 and CDR2 (germline): SGHTA, FQGNSA. The CDR3 coding sequence is TGTGCCAGCAGCCAGGGACTTTCCTACGCGCAGTACTTC. The encoded protein is CASSQGLSYAQYF.

The CDR3 spells CASSLGLAGVNEQFF. The CDR3 DNA is TGTGCCAGCAGCCTTGGCCTAGCGGGGGTGAATGAGCAGTTCTTC. The rearrangement joins TRBV4-2 to TRBJ2-1; 10 positions match TRBD2. Germline loops: CDR1 LGHNA, CDR2 YNFKEQ. The CDR3 spans 15 residues. The V and J ends lost 4 bases and 7 bases, in that order; junction bases with no gene match: 7.

The chain recombines TRBV18 with TRBJ2-5, with D perhaps TRBD1 (6 bases). Between the trimmed V and J ends, which lost 3 bases and 4 bases, there was a span of 9 bases. This CDR3 region has 13 residues. The germline V gene has CDR1 KGHSH and CDR2 LQKENI. The chain's CDR3 is CASSPTGLETQYF. As DNA, the CDR3 is TGTGCCAGCTCACCGACAGGTTTAGAGACCCAGTACTTC.